The entry below gives a single T cell receptor beta chain sequence along with its context. This sample was included in a study of blood T cell repertoires in COVID-19. Across the whole study: Collection of acute and convalescent COVID-19 samples took place in the United States, Italy and Spain.

In the original processing: Estimation of nucleated cell counts relied on the amplification of reference gene primers. The assay was immunoSEQ multiplex PCR, and TCRdb's table has in-frame clones only and misses some. Clone size and V and J calls were adopted from that table, with D and trimming inferred from the DNA. The repertoire has 200,000 to 250,000 clones, roughly four fifths of them found once; the top ten carry 10% to 15%. The sequenced sample consisted of peripheral blood. The clonotype was recovered from a middle-aged woman with acute or convalescent COVID-19.

The CDR3 DNA follows: TGCGCCAGCAGCTTGGTTTCGAGCGGGGGGAGCAGCAACTACGAGCAGTACTTC. Its translation is CASSLVSSGGSSNYEQYF. This chain joins TRBV5-1 and TRBJ2-7; 9 bases map to TRBD2. The V segment lost 0 bases and the J segment 3 bases; nucleotides outside the gene matches: 13. The CDR3 is 18 residues long. Germline CDR1 and CDR2: SGHRS and YFSETQ.